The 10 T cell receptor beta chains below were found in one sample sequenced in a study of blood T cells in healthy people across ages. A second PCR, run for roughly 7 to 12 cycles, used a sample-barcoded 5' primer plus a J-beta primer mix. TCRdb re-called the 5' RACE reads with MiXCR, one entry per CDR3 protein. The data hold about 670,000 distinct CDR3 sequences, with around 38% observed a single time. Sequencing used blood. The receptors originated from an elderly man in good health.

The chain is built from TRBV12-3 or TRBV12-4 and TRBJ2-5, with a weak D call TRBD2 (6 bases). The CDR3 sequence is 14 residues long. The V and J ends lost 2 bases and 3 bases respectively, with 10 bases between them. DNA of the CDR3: TGTGCCAGCAGTTTACTCGGGGGAAAAGAGACCCAGTACTTC. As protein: CASSLLGGKETQYF.

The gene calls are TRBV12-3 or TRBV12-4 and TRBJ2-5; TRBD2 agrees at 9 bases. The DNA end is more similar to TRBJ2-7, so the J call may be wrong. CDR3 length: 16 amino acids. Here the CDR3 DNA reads TGTGCCAGCAGTTTGGGACTGGATAGCGGGAGAGGCGAGCAGTACTTC. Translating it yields CASSLGLDSGRGEQYF.

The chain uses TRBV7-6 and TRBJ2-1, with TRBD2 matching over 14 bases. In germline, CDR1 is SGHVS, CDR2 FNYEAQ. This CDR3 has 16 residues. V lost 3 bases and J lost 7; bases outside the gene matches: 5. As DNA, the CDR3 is TGTGCCAGCAGCTTGCAGGGGACTAGCGGGAGAAATGAGCAGTTCTTC. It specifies CASSLQGTSGRNEQFF.

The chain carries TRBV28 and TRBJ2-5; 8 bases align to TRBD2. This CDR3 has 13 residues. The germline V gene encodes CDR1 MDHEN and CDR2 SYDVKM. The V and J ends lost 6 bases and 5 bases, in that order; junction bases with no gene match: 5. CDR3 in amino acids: CASSSGGLETQYF. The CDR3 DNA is TGTGCCAGCAGCTCGGGGGGGCTGGAGACCCAGTACTTC.

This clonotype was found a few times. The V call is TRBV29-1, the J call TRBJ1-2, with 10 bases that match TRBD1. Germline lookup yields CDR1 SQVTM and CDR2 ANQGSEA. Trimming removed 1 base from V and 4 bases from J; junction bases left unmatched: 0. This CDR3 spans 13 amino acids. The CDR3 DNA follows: TGCAGCGTTGAAGGGACAGGGGGCTATGGCTACACCTTC. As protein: CSVEGTGGYGYTF.

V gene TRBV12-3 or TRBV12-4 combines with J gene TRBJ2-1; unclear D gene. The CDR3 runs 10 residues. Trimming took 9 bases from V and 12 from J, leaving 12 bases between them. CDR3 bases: TGTGCCAGTGGATGGGATGCGCAGTTCTTC. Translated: CASGWDAQFF.

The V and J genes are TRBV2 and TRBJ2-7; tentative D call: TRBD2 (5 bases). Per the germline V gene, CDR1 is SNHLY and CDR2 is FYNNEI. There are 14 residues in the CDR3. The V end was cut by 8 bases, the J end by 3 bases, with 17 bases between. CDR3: CASGPRAPFYEQYF. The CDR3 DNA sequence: TGTGCCAGCGGGCCGCGGGCTCCCTTCTACGAGCAGTACTTC.

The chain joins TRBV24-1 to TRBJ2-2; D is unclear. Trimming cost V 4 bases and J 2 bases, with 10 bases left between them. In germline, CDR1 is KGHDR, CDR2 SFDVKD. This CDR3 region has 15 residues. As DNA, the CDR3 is TGTGCCACCAGTGACCAGAGGAGAAACACCGGGGAGCTGTTTTTT. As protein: CATSDQRRNTGELFF.

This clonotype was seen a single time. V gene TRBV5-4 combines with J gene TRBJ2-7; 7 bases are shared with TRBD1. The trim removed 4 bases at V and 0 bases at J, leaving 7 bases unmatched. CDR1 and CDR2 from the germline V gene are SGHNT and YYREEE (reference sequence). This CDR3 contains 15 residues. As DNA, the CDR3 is TGTGCCAGCAGCAGACAAGGGGGCAGCTCCTACGAGCAGTACTTC. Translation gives CASSRQGGSSYEQYF.

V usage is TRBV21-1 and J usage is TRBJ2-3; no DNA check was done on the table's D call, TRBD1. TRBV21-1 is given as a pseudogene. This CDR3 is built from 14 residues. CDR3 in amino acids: CASRARGTTDTQYF. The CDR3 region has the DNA TGTGCCAGCAGAGCGAGGGGCACCACAGATACGCAGTATTTT.